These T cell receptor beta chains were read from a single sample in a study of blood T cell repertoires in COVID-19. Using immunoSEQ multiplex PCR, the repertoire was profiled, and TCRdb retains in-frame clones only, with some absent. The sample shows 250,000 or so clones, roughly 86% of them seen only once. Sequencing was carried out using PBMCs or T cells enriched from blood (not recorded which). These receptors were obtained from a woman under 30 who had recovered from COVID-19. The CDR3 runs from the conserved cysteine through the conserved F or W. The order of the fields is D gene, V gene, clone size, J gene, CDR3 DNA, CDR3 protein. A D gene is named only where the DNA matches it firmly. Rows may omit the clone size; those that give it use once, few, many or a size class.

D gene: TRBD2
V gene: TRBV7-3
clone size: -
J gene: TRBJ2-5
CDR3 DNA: TGTGCCAGCAGCCTCACCGGGACTAGCGGGGGTGAGACCCAGTACTTC
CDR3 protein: CASSLTGTSGGETQYF

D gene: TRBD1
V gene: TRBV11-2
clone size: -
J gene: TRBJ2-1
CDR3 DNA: TGTGCCAGCAGTCGGGACAGGGGCGTGGATGAGCAGTTCTTC
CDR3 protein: CASSRDRGVDEQFF

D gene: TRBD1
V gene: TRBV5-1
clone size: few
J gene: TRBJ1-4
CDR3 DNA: TGCGCCAGCAGCTTGGGGGACAGGGCAACTAATGAAAAACTGTTTTTT
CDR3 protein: CASSLGDRATNEKLFF

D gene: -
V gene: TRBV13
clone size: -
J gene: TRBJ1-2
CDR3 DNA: TGTGCCAGCAGCTTAGCTTGGGCACAAACTAACTATGGCTACACCTTC
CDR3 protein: CASSLAWAQTNYGYTF

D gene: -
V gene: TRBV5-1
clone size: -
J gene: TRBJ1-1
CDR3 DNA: TGCGCCAGCAGCTTGGTAGCTCAGTCCATGAACACTGAAGCTTTCTTT
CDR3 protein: CASSLVAQSMNTEAFF

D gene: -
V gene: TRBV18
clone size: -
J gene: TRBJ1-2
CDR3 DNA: TGTGCCAGCTCGAGCGACTACACGGATGGCTACACCTTC
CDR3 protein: CASSSDYTDGYTF

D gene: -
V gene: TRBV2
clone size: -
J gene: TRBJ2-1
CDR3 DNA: TGTGCCAGCAGTGAACAGGGTTATGAGCAGTTCTTC
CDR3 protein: CASSEQGYEQFF

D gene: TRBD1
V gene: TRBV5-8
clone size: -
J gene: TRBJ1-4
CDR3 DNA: TGTGCCAGCAACCCAGGGACAGGCAGGGGGGAAAAACTGTTTTTT
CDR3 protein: CASNPGTGRGEKLFF

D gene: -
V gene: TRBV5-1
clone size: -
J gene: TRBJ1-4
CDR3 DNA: TGCGCCAGCAGCCCTGGCGGGGGGGAGGATGAAAAACTGTTTTTT
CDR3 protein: CASSPGGGEDEKLFF

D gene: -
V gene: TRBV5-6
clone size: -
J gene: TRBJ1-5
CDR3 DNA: TGTGCCAGCAGCTTGGGTCTAGAGGGTACTCAGCCCCAGCATTTT
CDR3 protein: CASSLGLEGTQPQHF

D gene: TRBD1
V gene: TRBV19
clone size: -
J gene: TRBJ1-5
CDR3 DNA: TGTGCCAGTAGTAGGACAGGGGCCATCTCCAATCAGCCCCAGCATTTT
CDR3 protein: CASSRTGAISNQPQHF

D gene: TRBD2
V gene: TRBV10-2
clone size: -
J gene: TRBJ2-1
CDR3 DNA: TGCGCCAGCAGCGGGACTAGTCCAGCCGCCCCCGTTAAAGGATCCTACAATGAGCAGTTCTTC
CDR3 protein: CASSGTSPAAPVKGSYNEQFF

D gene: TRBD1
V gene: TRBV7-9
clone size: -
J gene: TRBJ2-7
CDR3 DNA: TGTGCCAGCAGCTCCGACCGGGACAGATTCTACGAGCAGTACTTC
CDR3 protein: CASSSDRDRFYEQYF

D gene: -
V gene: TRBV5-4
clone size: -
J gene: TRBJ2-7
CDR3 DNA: TGTGCCAGCAGCTCACCCCTCGTTCCCGGCGAGCAGTACTTC
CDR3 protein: CASSSPLVPGEQYF

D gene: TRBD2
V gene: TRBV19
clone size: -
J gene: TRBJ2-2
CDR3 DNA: TGTGCCAGTAGTATACTGATGGGACTAGCGGGAGGGGACGACACCGGGGAGCTGTTTTTT
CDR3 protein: CASSILMGLAGGDDTGELFF

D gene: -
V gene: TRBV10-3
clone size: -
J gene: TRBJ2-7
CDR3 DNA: TGTGCCACCCGGCCGGGGACCTACGAGCAGTACTTC
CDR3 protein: CATRPGTYEQYF

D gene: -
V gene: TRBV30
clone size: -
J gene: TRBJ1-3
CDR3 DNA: TGTGCCTGGAGAAACACCAACTCTGGAAACACCATATATTTT
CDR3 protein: CAWRNTNSGNTIYF

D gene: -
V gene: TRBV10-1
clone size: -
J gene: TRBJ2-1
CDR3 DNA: TGCGCCAGCAGTGCGGGGTGGATCTACAATGAGCAGTTCTTC
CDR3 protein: CASSAGWIYNEQFF

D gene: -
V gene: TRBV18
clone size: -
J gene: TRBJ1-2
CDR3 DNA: TGTGCCAGCTCACCGGGACTAATGAACAATGGCTACACCTTC
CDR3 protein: CASSPGLMNNGYTF

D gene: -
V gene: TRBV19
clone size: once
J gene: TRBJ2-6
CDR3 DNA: TGTGCCAGTAGCCCCCATCAGTCAGCGACGGAATGGTCTGGGGCCAACGTCCTGACTTTC
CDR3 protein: CASSPHQSATEWSGANVLTF

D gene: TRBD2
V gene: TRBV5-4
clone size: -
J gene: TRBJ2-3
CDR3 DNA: TGTGCCAGCGCACGGGGGGTTACGGATACGCAGTATTTT
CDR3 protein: CASARGVTDTQYF

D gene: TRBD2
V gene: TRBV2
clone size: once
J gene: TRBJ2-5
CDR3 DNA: TGTGCCAGCAGGACTAGCGGGCGCCAAGAGACCCAGTACTTC
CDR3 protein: CASRTSGRQETQYF

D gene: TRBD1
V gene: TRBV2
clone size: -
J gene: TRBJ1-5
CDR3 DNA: TGTGCCAGCAGTGAAGGGTTCGGACAGGGTAATCAGCCCCAGCATTTT
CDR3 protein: CASSEGFGQGNQPQHF

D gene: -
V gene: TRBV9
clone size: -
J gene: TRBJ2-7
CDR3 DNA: TGTGCCAGCAGCGTAGCCCCTTCGTACGAGCAGTACTTC
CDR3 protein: CASSVAPSYEQYF

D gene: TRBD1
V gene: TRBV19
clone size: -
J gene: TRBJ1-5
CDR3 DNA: TGTGCCAGTAGTTTTAGGACAGGGCACCAGCCCCAGCATTTT
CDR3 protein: CASSFRTGHQPQHF

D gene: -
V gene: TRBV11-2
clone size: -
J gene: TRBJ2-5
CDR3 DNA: TGTGCCAGCAGCTTAGGTGGAGGTCAAGAGACCCAGTACTTC
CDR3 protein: CASSLGGGQETQYF

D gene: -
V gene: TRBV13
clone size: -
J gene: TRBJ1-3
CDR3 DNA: TGTGCCAGCAGCTCTTTCCCTGCTACAGTCAACCATTTCTCTGGAAACACCATATATTTT
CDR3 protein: CASSSFPATVNHFSGNTIYF

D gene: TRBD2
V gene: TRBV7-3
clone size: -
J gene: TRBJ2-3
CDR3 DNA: TGTGCCAGCAGCCCGGGATGGCGGGAGTCAGATACGCAGTATTTT
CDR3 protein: CASSPGWRESDTQYF

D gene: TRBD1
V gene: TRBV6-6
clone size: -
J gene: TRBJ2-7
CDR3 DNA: TGTGCCAGCAGGGCTGGACAGGGCAGCGAGCAGTACTTC
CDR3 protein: CASRAGQGSEQYF

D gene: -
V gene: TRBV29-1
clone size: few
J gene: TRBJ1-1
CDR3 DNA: TGCAGCGTTGCCTCACAGGAGCGAGTCACTGAAGCTTTCTTT
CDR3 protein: CSVASQERVTEAFF

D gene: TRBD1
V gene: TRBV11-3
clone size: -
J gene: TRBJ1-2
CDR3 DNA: TGTGCCAGCAGCTCGAAACCCCAGGGGGGTTATGGCTACACCTTC
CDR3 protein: CASSSKPQGGYGYTF

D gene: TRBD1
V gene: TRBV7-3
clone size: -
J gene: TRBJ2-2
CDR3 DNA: TGTGCCAGCAGCTTTGGCCGGGACAGGGCTTCGACCGGGGAGCTGTTTTTT
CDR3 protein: CASSFGRDRASTGELFF

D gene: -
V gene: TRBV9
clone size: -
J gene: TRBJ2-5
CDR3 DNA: TGTGCCAGCAGCGTAGGGACTTACAAAGAGACCCAGTACTTC
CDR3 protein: CASSVGTYKETQYF

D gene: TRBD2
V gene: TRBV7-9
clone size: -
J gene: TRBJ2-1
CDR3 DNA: TGTGCCAGCAGCTATCATGGGGCTGCGGGGGATGGGGGTGAGCAGTTCTTC
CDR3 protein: CASSYHGAAGDGGEQFF

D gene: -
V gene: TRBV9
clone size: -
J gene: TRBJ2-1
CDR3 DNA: TGTGCCAGCAGCCCCCGCCGCGAGACTAGCTCCTACAATGAGCAGTTCTTC
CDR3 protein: CASSPRRETSSYNEQFF

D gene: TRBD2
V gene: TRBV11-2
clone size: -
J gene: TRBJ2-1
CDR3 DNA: TGTGCCAGCAGCCTAGCGGGAAGCTCCTACAATGAGCAGTTCTTC
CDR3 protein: CASSLAGSSYNEQFF

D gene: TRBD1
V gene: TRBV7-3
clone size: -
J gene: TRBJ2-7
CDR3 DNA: TGTGCCAGCAGCGAAGCTGCACAGGGGAGCATCTCCGAGCAGTACTTC
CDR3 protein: CASSEAAQGSISEQYF

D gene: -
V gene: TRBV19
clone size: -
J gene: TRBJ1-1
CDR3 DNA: TGTGCCAGTAGTATTAATTTGGGTCGGGGGGCTGAAGCTTTCTTT
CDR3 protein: CASSINLGRGAEAFF

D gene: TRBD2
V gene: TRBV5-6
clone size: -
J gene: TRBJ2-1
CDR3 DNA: TGTGCCAGCAGCTCCTACCGACTAGCGGGGGGATACAATGAGCAGTTCTTC
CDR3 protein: CASSSYRLAGGYNEQFF

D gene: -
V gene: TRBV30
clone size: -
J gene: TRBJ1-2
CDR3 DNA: TGTGCCTGGAGTGGGACAAAAAACTATGGCTACACCTTC
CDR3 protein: CAWSGTKNYGYTF

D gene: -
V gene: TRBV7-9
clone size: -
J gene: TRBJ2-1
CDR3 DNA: TGTGCCAGCAGCCTACGGACTGTTTATGAGCAGTTCTTC
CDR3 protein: CASSLRTVYEQFF

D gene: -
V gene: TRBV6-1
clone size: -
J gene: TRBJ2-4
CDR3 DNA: TGTGCCAGCAGTGAAATGGGTGCAGGGGTCAAGTCGGGAATTCAGTACTTC
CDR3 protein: CASSEMGAGVKSGIQYF